These 12 T cell receptor beta chains were sequenced from one sample in a study of T cells in Graves' hyperthyroidism and ophthalmopathy. TCR beta CDR3 sequences were amplified from RNA transcripts. In the first-round RT-PCR of the TCR CDR3, the HTBI primer set was used. One entry per CDR3 protein, called by TCRdb with MiXCR from the multiplex PCR reads. The repertoire consists of about 520,000 distinct CDR3 sequences, with roughly a quarter occurring once and the leading ten covering 11%. The source material was blood. The source is a woman under 40 with Graves' ophthalmopathy.

There are many counts of this clonotype. The chain joins TRBV6-2 or TRBV6-3 to TRBJ2-5; a possible D gene is TRBD1 (6 bases). Per germline, CDR1 MNHEY and CDR2 SVGEGT. Trimming shortened V by 5 bases and J by 3 bases, and 13 bases separated the two germline ends. The CDR3 covers 14 residues. CDR3 coding DNA: TGTGCCAGCAGTCAACCGACAGGAAAAGAGACCCAGTACTTC. Protein product: CASSQPTGKETQYF.

This clonotype was detected many times. V and J are TRBV4-1 and TRBJ2-3, with 15 bases fitting TRBD2. J gave up 6 bases and V 4 bases, and 5 bases lay outside the gene matches. Germline-derived CDR1 and CDR2 are MGHRA and YSYEKL. CDR3 size: 16 residues. CDR3 in amino acids: CASSPRTSGGVDTQYF. CDR3 nucleotides: TGCGCCAGCAGCCCGCGGACTAGCGGGGGGGTCGATACGCAGTATTTT.

This clonotype was recorded many times. The V gene is TRBV28, the J gene TRBJ2-7, with D possibly matching TRBD1 (6 bases). Trimming removed 2 bases at V and 3 bases at J, with 14 bases between. This CDR3 is 15 amino acids long. Germline V CDR1 and CDR2: MDHEN, SYDVKM. As DNA, the CDR3 is TGTGCCAGCAGTTTAAGTTCAGGGGTTGGCTACGAGCAGTACTTC. This sequence encodes CASSLSSGVGYEQYF.

The V call is TRBV11-2, the J call TRBJ1-1; weak D call: TRBD1 (5 bases). Trimming removed 5 bases from V and 0 bases from J, with 10 bases in between. The CDR3 is made up of 14 amino acids. Germline V gives CDR1 SGHAT, CDR2 FQNNGV. In DNA form, the CDR3 reads TGTGCCAGCAGCATTGACAGCTTGAACACTGAAGCTTTCTTT. Its protein product is CASSIDSLNTEAFF.

The CDR3: CASSALGARQPQHF. For the CDR3, the DNA is TGTGCCAGCAGTGCCCTGGGGGCCAGGCAGCCCCAGCATTTT. V and J are TRBV6-1 and TRBJ1-5; maybe TRBD1 (6 bases). V lost 4 bases and J lost 7, with 14 bases in between. This CDR3 comprises 14 residues. CDR1 is MNHNS and CDR2 is SASEGT in the germline V gene.

The rearrangement links TRBV27 to TRBJ1-5; no clear D. The V end was cut by 4 bases, the J end by 0 bases, with 10 bases between. The germline gives CDR1 MNHEY, CDR2 SMNVEV (reference sequence). This CDR3 is 15 amino acids long. CDR3 sequence: CASSSGIYSNQPQHF. The CDR3 region has the DNA TGTGCCAGCAGTTCGGGCATCTATAGCAATCAGCCCCAGCATTTT.

In this sample, this clonotype turned up a few times. The genes are TRBV20-1 and TRBJ1-2, with a possible D match to TRBD1 (5 bases). V was clipped by 3 bases and J by 6 bases, with 14 bases between them. The CDR3 is 13 residues long. Looked up from germline, CDR1 is DFQATT and CDR2 is SNEGSKA (reference sequence). CDR3 region: CSASRWGKHGYTF. CDR3 coding DNA: TGCAGTGCTAGTAGGTGGGGCAAACATGGCTACACCTTC.

This clonotype was observed once. The rearrangement links TRBV28 to TRBJ2-7; D possibly matches TRBD1 or TRBD2 (5 bases each). The germline V gene has CDR1 MDHEN and CDR2 SYDVKM. The CDR3 contains 16 residues. V lost 6 bases, J lost 2 bases, and 20 bases lay in between. For the CDR3, the DNA is TGTGCCAGCAGCAGGGACGCAGATAGGAATACCTACGAGCAGTACTTC. Its translation is CASSRDADRNTYEQYF.

Written as DNA, the CDR3 is TGCGCCAGCAGCAAGCAGACCTCTGGGGCCAACGTCCTGACTTTC. Its protein is CASSKQTSGANVLTF. The rearrangement uses TRBV5-1 and TRBJ2-6; unclear D gene. This CDR3 is built from 15 residues. Germline CDR1 and CDR2: SGHRS and YFSETQ. The V end lost 4 bases, the J end lost 0 bases, and 8 bases lay between the germline ends.

This clonotype was found many times. The genes are TRBV2 and TRBJ2-7, with TRBD1 as a possible D gene (6 bases). CDR3 length: 12 amino acids. Germline CDR1 reads SNHLY; CDR2 reads FYNNEI. The ends were cut back, 10 bases at V and 4 bases at J, with 14 bases in the middle. The CDR3 DNA is TGTGCCACCACGGACAGTTTTTACGAGCAGTACTTC. Protein: CATTDSFYEQYF.

This clonotype was detected many times. V usage is TRBV27 and J usage is TRBJ1-2, with D possibly being TRBD1 (5 bases). Germline V gene data show CDR1 as MNHEY and CDR2 as SMNVEV (reference sequence). The CDR3 contains 13 residues. The ends were cut back, 7 bases at V and 0 bases at J, with 9 bases in the middle. The CDR3 here is CASMTASNYGYTF. The CDR3 nucleotides are TGTGCCAGCATGACAGCATCTAACTATGGCTACACCTTC.

V usage is TRBV6-1 and J usage is TRBJ2-7; a possible D gene is TRBD1 (5 bases). The CDR3 is 15 amino acids. Germline V lookup: CDR1 MNHNS, CDR2 SASEGT. Trimming shortened V by 6 bases and J by 3 bases, and 18 bases separated the two germline ends. CDR3 DNA sequence: TGTGCCAGCAGCTCGAGGCAGGGCAGTGTCTACGAGCAGTACTTC. It translates to CASSSRQGSVYEQYF.